The clone carrying this T cell receptor (beta chain) was counted at least ten times. The antigen remains unidentified. The data were obtained in a study of T-cell memory formation after mild COVID-19. Study as a whole: Largely, TCR clusters stayed within a single donor. Overall study results and limits: Contracting CD4+ clones were located mainly in CM and EM, and CD8+ clones in EMRA.

Germline loops: CDR1 SGHRS, CDR2 YFSETQ. Trimming stripped 4 bases from V and 9 bases from J, with 17 bases between. The CDR3 extends over 14 amino acids. Libraries for TCRalpha and TCRbeta carried sample barcodes and unique molecular identifiers via 5'RACE. TCRdb re-called the 5' RACE reads with MiXCR, one entry per CDR3 protein. The data hold 250,000 to 350,000 distinct CDR3 sequences, with roughly an eighth observed a single time. The receptor was derived from a man aged 18 to 35 who had mild COVID-19 (a few samples of this study predate the infection). Cell type and time point are not known. The sample was PBMCs or a T cell subset sorted from them (not recorded which). The chain recombines TRBV5-1 with TRBJ2-4, with TRBD2 as a possible D gene (5 bases). The CDR3 bases are TGCGCCAGCAGCCCAGTCGGGGTCCTCAGCATTCAGTACTTC. It codes for CASSPVGVLSIQYF.